This entry is about one T cell receptor beta chain. Its antigen remains unknown. Noted treatment: 15 to 20 received Ad26.COV2.S at low or high dose, single or two shots; about 5 received placebo; per-sample allocation not given. Specimen acquisition occurred on day 63 following the initial vaccine or placebo injection. Some clones are missing from TCRdb's copy, which holds only in-frame ones; the method was immunoSEQ multiplex PCR. This sample has more than 300,000 clones, with around 89% found just once. V lost 3 bases, J lost 7 bases, and 16 bases lay in between. This CDR3 is built from 14 residues. Germline V lookup: CDR1 LGHDT, CDR2 YNNKEL (reference sequence). This record belongs to a study of Ad26.COV2.S vaccination and SARS-CoV-2 variants. Study-level points and caveats: CD8+ and CD4+ T cells specific for spike reportedly responded with substantial breadth after vaccination. Placebo recipients showed lower spike-specific TCR breadth than vaccinees.

V is TRBV3-1 (or the pseudogene TRBV3-2) and J is TRBJ2-7, with D possibly TRBD1 on 6 matching bases. This sequence was found in a person between 18 and 60 years old who received the Ad26.COV2.S COVID-19 vaccine or a placebo. The sample here was peripheral blood, taken in a trial of Ad26.COV2.S vaccine versus placebo. In nucleotides, the CDR3 is TGTGCCAGCAGCCACAGGGGATCCTCTGGAGAGCAGTACTTC. It codes for CASSHRGSSGEQYF.